The present T cell receptor beta chain was sequenced within a study of shared clonotypes between healthy human individuals. The CDR3 contains 13 residues. CDR1 and CDR2 (germline): SGHTA, FQGNSA. The trim removed 5 bases at V and 16 bases at J, leaving 12 bases unmatched. Sequencing was performed with immunoSEQ multiplex PCR; in TCRdb, only in-frame clones are kept and a portion is missing. The sample holds 2 million to 2.5 million clones, under 95% seen once. The sequence was collected from a man aged 18 to 35 in good health. Some clones in this sample may be carry-over from other donors' samples. The sequenced material came from naive CD4+ T cells from PBMCs. Sample subset: CD45RA+ positively selected. This rearrangement joins TRBV7-2 to TRBJ2-1; 9 nucleotides line up with TRBD2. The chain's CDR3 is CASSPGGASGIFF. For the CDR3, the DNA is TGTGCCAGCAGCCCGGGTGGGGCTAGCGGGATCTTCTTC.